This T cell receptor beta chain was obtained from a study of shared clonotypes between healthy human individuals (dated by TCRdb to about 2020). Notes on the research overall: The cohort comprised a couple of women and a few men aged 18 to 49 years. For each donor, CD4 naive and CD4 memory were each run on three plates, CD8 naive on two plates, and CD8 memory on one plate. To estimate repertoire size and how much clonotypes are shared between individuals, the study performed deep sequencing of blood TCR repertoires from a few healthy adults. Different laboratories and diverse techniques were used to prepare libraries and sequence TCR repertoires, to increase sequencing depth and limit assay-specific biases. Each donor's leukapheresis produced roughly between roughly 0.85 and 10 billion PBMCs. Points the paper makes about the study in general: Clonotypes shared by all four sorted-subset donors showed higher generation probabilities than non-shared clonotypes. Based on pairwise subsampling, the degree of clonotype sharing among donors was expected to be affected by sequencing depth. About 4.5% of naive CD4, more than 3% of naive CD8, 2.3% of memory CD4, and about 0.4% of memory CD8 clonotypes were shared across several donors. Rarefaction of sorted-subset datasets indicated incomplete sequencing despite the large sequencing depth. Estimated clonotype richness was generally larger for naive than for memory subsets. Only blood was sampled, and tissue TCR repertoires likely differ from those in blood. Because the study included only a small number of donors, the genetic and exposure-history diversity represented was limited.

This clone was recorded only once. Its antigen is currently not known. Within one base of it there is no much larger clone, and no base qualities were kept. The donors were healthy, HIV-negative adults with no recently reported acute infections or vaccinations. Every donor was a Caucasian adult living in Nashville, Tennessee, USA. CD4+ T cells were enriched by magnetic negative selection, after which naive cells were positively selected on CD45RA and the negative fraction was taken as the memory subset. After blood collection by leukapheresis, PBMCs were isolated using Ficoll-Histopaque density gradient centrifugation and then cryopreserved in the vapor phase of liquid nitrogen. Purity and quantity of every magnetically sorted T cell population were checked by analytical flow cytometry. From each sorted fraction, genomic DNA was isolated and quantified by UV absorbance on a Nanodrop 2000c. TCR CDR3 regions were amplified from genomic DNA by multiplex PCR using the deep immunoSEQ assay. For each cell subset, the extracted genomic DNA was distributed evenly across all wells of several immunoSEQ 96-well plates, and each plate served as one replicate. For sorted subsets, around 200 ng genomic DNA, equal to 25,000 to 35,000 T cell genomes, was loaded into each replicate PCR. Purified libraries were quantified with a Qubit 3.0 fluorometer, sized on a Bioanalyzer 2100, and re-quantified with the KAPA Library Quantification kit. Every immunoSEQ 96-well plate was sequenced on a dedicated single-read 150-cycle Illumina NextSeq 550 flow cell. From the authors' description of their analysis: Because only junctional sequences without quality scores were contained in the immunoSEQ output, filtering matching that applied to full-length reads could not be performed. Sequences were annotated with PyIR, a Python wrapper for IgBLAST v1.9, and V/J genes and CDR3 were assigned using IMGT germline references. Reads were removed for weak V/J assignments (E-value above 1e-6), missing CDR3, stop codons, out-of-frame junctions, or ambiguous translated residues. V3J clonotypes were defined as sequences sharing an identical inferred V gene, J gene, and CDR3 amino acid sequence. To compute the percentage overlap between repertoires, the number of shared unique clonotypes was divided by the size of the smaller repertoire. Repertoire richness was assessed with RTK rarefaction, the Chao1 estimator, and Recon v2.1 estimates of unobserved clonotypes. Generation probabilities were computed with OLGA for all TCRbeta clonotypes obtained by the gDNA method from several donors. Sourced from immuneACCESS, this table was stored by TCRdb with only in-frame sequences that have V and J called. A share of the clones is absent; for the studies checked, an unresolved V gene accounts for under half, and the remainder has no known explanation. V and J calls and clone size follow that table, whereas D and trimming were derived from the DNA. The sample includes about 2.5 million clones, with roughly 90% observed a single time. Approximately 0.41% of the sample comes from the top ten.

The material sequenced was naive CD4+ T cells from PBMCs. This specimen's cell subset or site label, per the study, means: CD45RA+ positively selected. The sequence was obtained from a man younger than 35 in good health. Some clones in this sample may be carry-over from other donors' samples.

The CDR3 protein: CASSLQGARFVEAFF. In nucleotides, the sequence is TGTGCCAGCAGCTTACAGGGGGCTCGATTTGTTGAAGCTTTCTTT. The V and J genes are TRBV7-9 and TRBJ1-1, and TRBD1 matches 8 of the central bases. The CDR3, from cysteine to phenylalanine, totals 15 residues. Only CDR3 DNA remains: 45 bases, in frame from the first base. The germline V end is reduced by 2 bases and the J end by 7 bases; junction bases left unmatched: 9. The CDR1 and CDR2 encoded by the germline V gene (reference sequence) are SEHNR and FQNEAQ.